What follows are 27 T cell receptor beta chains derived from one specimen sequenced in a study of shared clonotypes between healthy human individuals (dated by TCRdb to the early 2020s). Receptors were amplified or captured by the immunoSEQ multiplex PCR assay. This is the immuneACCESS table as TCRdb keeps it, with only in-frame sequences that have V and J called. A part of the clones is gone; compared with another copy, unresolved V genes explain less than half, and the rest is unexplained. Within this sample are about 450,000 clones, with about four fifths of them counted one time only. In total, the top ten clones hold 13% of the sample. Sequenced sample: PBMCs. The receptors were sampled from a woman in her thirties or forties in good health. Some clones in this sample may be carry-over from other donors' samples.

The chain uses TRBV7-9 and TRBJ2-7; D call uncertain. Germline V CDR1 and CDR2: SEHNR, FQNEAQ (reference sequence). The CDR3 sequence is 13 residues long. V lost 6 bases, J lost 6 bases, and 15 bases lay in between. CDR3: CASSFTEDGEQYF. The CDR3 DNA reads TGTGCCAGCAGTTTTACAGAGGACGGCGAGCAGTACTTC.

The chain has TRBV7-2 and TRBJ1-1; maybe TRBD1 (5 bases). CDR3 size: 13 residues. V lost 2 bases and J lost 4, with 8 bases in between. The germline V gene encodes CDR1 SGHTA and CDR2 FQGNSA. The CDR3 DNA reads TGTGCCAGCAGCTTAAACAGGCCCACTGAAGCTTTCTTT. Its protein product is CASSLNRPTEAFF.

The chain recombines TRBV11-2 with TRBJ2-7; TRBD1 agrees at 9 bases. Germline loops: CDR1 SGHAT, CDR2 FQNNGV. V shed 3 bases and J 3 bases; nucleotides not matched to a gene: 6. CDR3 length: 15 amino acids. The CDR3 DNA follows: TGTGCCAGCAGCTTGTCCGGACAGGGGCACTACGAGCAGTACTTC. Protein product: CASSLSGQGHYEQYF.

This clone was observed a few times. The genes are TRBV2 and TRBJ2-2, with 7 bases lining up with TRBD2. Germline CDR1 is SNHLY and CDR2 is FYNNEI. J lost 4 bases, V lost 7 bases, and 6 bases had no gene match. CDR3 length equals 14 residues. The CDR3 sequence: CASTAGRGTGELFF. DNA for the CDR3: TGTGCCAGCACCGCAGGGAGGGGCACCGGGGAGCTGTTTTTT.

This clone showed up many times. V usage is TRBV5-5 and J usage is TRBJ1-1; possibly TRBD1 for D (5 bases). The germline V gene has CDR1 SGHKS and CDR2 YYEKEE (reference sequence). V shed 3 bases and J shed 0 bases, with 9 bases lying between them. This CDR3 comprises 14 residues. This CDR3 reads CASSWGRLNTEAFF. CDR3 nucleotides: TGTGCCAGCAGCTGGGGACGGCTGAACACTGAAGCTTTCTTT.

This rearrangement joins TRBV7-8 to TRBJ2-2; 9 bases are shared with TRBD1. Unmatched junction bases numbered 5, after V lost 5 bases and J lost 4 bases. Looked up from germline, CDR1 is SGHVS and CDR2 is FQNEAQ. The CDR3 sequence is 15 residues long. The CDR3 region has the DNA TGTGCCAGCAGCGCACAGGGGGCGAGCACCGGGGAGCTGTTTTTT. Amino acid sequence: CASSAQGASTGELFF.

This sequence joins TRBV2 and TRBJ1-4; D uncertain. CDR3 length: 18 residues. V gave up 0 bases and J gave up 0 bases, with 14 bases separating them. The germline V gene encodes CDR1 SNHLY and CDR2 FYNNEI. The CDR3 nucleotides read TGTGCCAGCAGTGAAGCTTCATCGGGAGTGACAACTAATGAAAAACTGTTTTTT. This sequence encodes CASSEASSGVTTNEKLFF.

This clone came up many times. The chain has TRBV25-1 and TRBJ1-1, with TRBD1 matching over 8 bases. Trimming removed 2 bases from V and 4 bases from J; junction bases left unmatched: 12. This CDR3 has 17 residues. Germline CDR1 is MGHDK and CDR2 is SYGVNS. CDR3 loop: CASSEPRTGQGSTEAFF. CDR3 DNA: TGTGCCAGCAGTGAACCCCGGACAGGGCAAGGTTCCACTGAAGCTTTCTTT.

This clone was picked up a small number of times. The V and J genes are TRBV5-6 and TRBJ1-1; D perhaps matches TRBD1 (5 bases). Germline V gives CDR1 SGHDT, CDR2 YYEEEE. The ends were cut back, 0 bases at V and 10 bases at J, with 22 bases in the middle. This CDR3 region has 16 residues. The CDR3 DNA follows: TGTGCCAGCAGCTTGGCCGGGTTCAGCCAACAGGAGAGAGCTTTCTTT. Protein product: CASSLAGFSQQERAFF.

Note on this clone: The sample carries other DNA sequences with the same CDR3. This sequence joins TRBV18 and TRBJ1-3, with D perhaps TRBD1 (5 bases). The germline CDR1 and CDR2 sequences are KGHSH and LQKENI. This CDR3 is 15 amino acids long. V was shortened by 3 bases and J by 0 bases, with 9 bases between the two germline ends. The CDR3 coding sequence is TGTGCCAGCTCACCCGGGACGGACTCTGGAAACACCATATATTTT. Translating gives CASSPGTDSGNTIYF.

The chain combines TRBV4-3 with TRBJ2-1, with D unresolved. The V and J ends lost 0 bases and 8 bases respectively, with 17 bases between them. The germline CDR1 and CDR2 sequences are LGHNA and YSLEER. This CDR3 contains 16 residues. DNA for the CDR3: TGCGCCAGCAGCCAAGATTGGTCTTTGAGGTTGGATGAGCAGTTCTTC. Translating gives CASSQDWSLRLDEQFF.

A word on this clone: A junction end diverges from the germline sequence, so it may reflect a read error. This chain connects TRBV10-2 to TRBJ2-7, with D possibly being TRBD2 (6 bases). Germline V gives CDR1 WSHSY, CDR2 SAAADI. CDR3 length equals 14 residues. CDR3 bases: TGTGCCATCAGTGAGTCAGGGACTGCCTACGAGCAGTACTTC. This gives the protein CAISESGTAYEQYF.

The chain employs TRBV14 and TRBJ2-3; no clear D. Germline V gene sequence: CDR1 SGHDN, CDR2 FVKESK. Trimming stripped 1 base from V and 6 bases from J, with 11 bases between. The CDR3 is 14 residues long. CDR3: CASSQGGGLDTQYF. For the CDR3, the DNA is TGTGCCAGCAGCCAAGGAGGTGGTTTGGATACGCAGTATTTT.

The V call is TRBV28, the J call TRBJ2-7, with D perhaps TRBD1 (6 bases). Germline values: CDR1 MDHEN, CDR2 SYDVKM. Trimming took 5 bases from V and 4 from J, leaving 18 bases between them. This CDR3 has 15 residues. The CDR3 DNA sequence: TGTGCCAGCAGTCTCCCCGGGACACAATTTTACGAGCAGTACTTC. As protein: CASSLPGTQFYEQYF.

The chain combines TRBV5-3 with TRBJ1-5; 8 bases are a match to TRBD1. TRBV5-3 is an ORF, with its function uncertain. Trimming took 0 bases from V and 3 from J; bases not matched to a gene: 8. CDR3 size: 17 residues. The CDR3 sequence: CARSLGTGYSPNQPQHF. The CDR3 nucleotides read TGTGCCAGAAGCTTGGGGACAGGGTATTCTCCCAATCAGCCCCAGCATTTT.

This clone came up a few times. The chain is built from TRBV28 and TRBJ1-5; 9 bases align to TRBD1. CDR1 and CDR2 from the germline V gene are MDHEN and SYDVKM. This CDR3 is built from 13 residues. The chain's CDR3 is CVSGQGKYQPQHF. The DNA of the CDR3 is TGTGTCTCTGGACAGGGGAAATATCAGCCCCAGCATTTT. Complete variable domain (other parts from reference TRBV28 and TRBJ1-5): DVKVTQSSRYLVKRTGEKVFLECVQDMDHENMFWYRQDPGLGLRLIYFSYDVKMKEKGDIPEGYSVSREKKERFSLILESASTNQTSMYLCVSGQGKYQPQHFGDGTRLSIL.

The V and J genes are TRBV5-1 and TRBJ2-2; 7 positions match TRBD2. Trimming cost V 4 bases and J 4 bases; bases outside gene matches: 10. The CDR3 has 16 residues. Germline V CDR1 and CDR2: SGHRS, YFSETQ. CDR3 residues: CASSQIGTIGTGELFF. The CDR3 DNA reads as TGCGCCAGCAGCCAAATTGGGACTATAGGCACCGGGGAGCTGTTTTTT.

The rearrangement links TRBV6-4 to TRBJ2-3, with 7 bases matching TRBD2. The CDR3 runs to 15 residues. Germline V lookup: CDR1 MRHNA, CDR2 SNTAGT. Trimming at V came to 3 bases and at J to 1 base, leaving 4 bases not matched to a gene. The DNA of the CDR3 is TGTGCCAGCAGTGATGAAGCGGGACGCACAGATACGCAGTATTTT. Protein sequence: CASSDEAGRTDTQYF.

Ten or more counts support this clone. The genes are TRBV2 and TRBJ1-1; 7 bases agree with TRBD1. Germline lookup yields CDR1 SNHLY and CDR2 FYNNEI. The CDR3 has 13 residues. Trimming took 4 bases from V and 7 from J; bases not matched to a gene: 6. In DNA form, the CDR3 reads TGTGCCAGCAGTGCGGGGACAGAGAGTGAAGCTTTCTTT. As protein: CASSAGTESEAFF.

Note on this clone: Other nucleotide sequences from this sample produce the same CDR3. V is TRBV5-4 and J is TRBJ2-3, with TRBD2 identical over 10 bases. The CDR3 is made up of 15 amino acids. Per the germline V gene, CDR1 is SGHNT and CDR2 is YYREEE (reference sequence). Germline trimming cut 0 bases from V and 3 bases from J; bases unmatched to any gene: 1. The CDR3 region has the DNA TGTGCCAGCAGCTTGGGGACTAGCGGTACAGATACGCAGTATTTT. Encoded protein: CASSLGTSGTDTQYF.

The V gene is TRBV14, the J gene TRBJ2-7; 12 nucleotides line up with TRBD2. Trimming removed 1 base from V and 4 bases from J; junction bases left unmatched: 2. CDR1 is SGHDN and CDR2 is FVKESK in the germline V gene. This CDR3 region has 15 residues. The CDR3 bases are TGTGCCAGCAGCCAAGCGACTAGCGGGAGATACGAGCAGTACTTC. Its translation: CASSQATSGRYEQYF.

This clone appeared a single time. This rearrangement joins TRBV9 to TRBJ2-3; a weak D match, TRBD1 (10 bases). The ends were cut back, 4 bases at V and 2 bases at J, with 26 bases in the middle. Germline CDR1 and CDR2: SGDLS and YYNGEE. This CDR3 has 19 residues. The CDR3 DNA follows: TGTGCCAGCAGCTTGGGACAGGGGACGACTAGCGGACTCACAGATACGCAGTATTTT. As protein: CASSLGQGTTSGLTDTQYF. The whole variable domain, filled in from reference TRBV9 and TRBJ2-3, reads DSGVTQTPKHLITATGQRVTLRCSPRSGDLSVYWYQQSLDQGLQFLIQYYNGEERAKGNILERFSAQQFPDLHSELNLSSLELGDSALYFCASSLGQGTTSGLTDTQYFGPGTRLTVL.

For this clone: The sample has other DNA sequences that encode this CDR3 too. The V call is TRBV2, the J call TRBJ2-5, with D hard to call. The CDR3 consists of 11 residues. The germline V gene encodes CDR1 SNHLY and CDR2 FYNNEI. Trimming left V 9 bases short and J 0 bases short, with 5 bases between. As DNA, the CDR3 is TGTGCCAGTGCTTACCAAGAGACCCAGTACTTC. It specifies CASAYQETQYF. Complete variable domain (other parts from reference TRBV2 and TRBJ2-5): EPEVTQTPSHQVTQMGQEVILRCVPISNHLYFYWYRQILGQKVEFLVSFYNNEISEKSEIFDDQFSVERPDGSNFTLKIRSTKLEDSAMYFCASAYQETQYFGPGTRLLVL.

The V and J genes are TRBV5-5 and TRBJ2-2; D remains ambiguous. Germline V gene sequence: CDR1 SGHKS, CDR2 YYEKEE (reference sequence). This CDR3 has 15 amino acids. V lost 0 bases and J 4 bases, leaving 10 bases between the germline ends. The CDR3 reads CASSLGRSPTGELFF. The CDR3 region has the DNA TGTGCCAGCAGCTTGGGCCGGTCCCCCACCGGGGAGCTGTTTTTT.

The chain uses TRBV2 and TRBJ2-1, with TRBD2 as a possible D gene (6 bases). Germline CDR1 and CDR2: SNHLY and FYNNEI. V was cut by 6 bases and J by 8 bases, with 23 bases left in between. The CDR3 is made up of 16 amino acids. The CDR3 loop reads CASRGMGLALDDEQFF. CDR3 bases: TGTGCCAGCAGGGGGATGGGACTGGCGTTGGACGATGAGCAGTTCTTC.

This chain links TRBV9 with TRBJ2-3; D not certain. Germline CDR1 and CDR2: SGDLS and YYNGEE. The CDR3 consists of 15 residues. Trimming took off 0 bases at V and 1 base at J, with 9 bases between the two ends. DNA of the CDR3: TGTGCCAGCAGCGTAGGCCGTCCGGGCACAGATACGCAGTATTTT. It encodes CASSVGRPGTDTQYF.

The CDR3: CASSQGQHNSPLHF. The CDR3 bases are TGTGCCAGCAGTCAGGGACAGCATAATTCACCCCTCCACTTT. V gene TRBV6-6 combines with J gene TRBJ1-6, with 7 bases aligning to TRBD1. Trimming cost V 5 bases and J 5 bases; bases outside gene matches: 3. The germline gives CDR1 MNHNY, CDR2 SVGAGI (reference sequence). This CDR3 region has 14 residues.